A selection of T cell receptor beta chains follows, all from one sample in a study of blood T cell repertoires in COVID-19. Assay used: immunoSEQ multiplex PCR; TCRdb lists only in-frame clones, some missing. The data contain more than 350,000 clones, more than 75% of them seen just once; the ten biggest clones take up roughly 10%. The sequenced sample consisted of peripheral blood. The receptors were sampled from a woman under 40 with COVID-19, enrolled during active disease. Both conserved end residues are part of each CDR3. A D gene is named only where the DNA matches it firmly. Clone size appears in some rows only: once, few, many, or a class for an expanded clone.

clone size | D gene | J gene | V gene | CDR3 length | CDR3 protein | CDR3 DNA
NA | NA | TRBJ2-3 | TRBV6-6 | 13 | CASSRSSADTQYF | TGTGCCAGCAGTCGATCTTCTGCGGATACGCAGTATTTT
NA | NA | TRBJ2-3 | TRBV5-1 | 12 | CASSESRDTQYF | TGCGCCAGCAGCGAATCTAGGGATACGCAGTATTTT
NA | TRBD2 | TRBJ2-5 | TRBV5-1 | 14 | CASSLAGGEETQYF | TGCGCCAGCAGCTTGGCGGGGGGTGAAGAGACCCAGTACTTC
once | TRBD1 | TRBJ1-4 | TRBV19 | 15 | CASKDRGYTNEKLFF | TGTGCCAGTAAGGACAGGGGCTATACTAATGAAAAACTGTTTTTT
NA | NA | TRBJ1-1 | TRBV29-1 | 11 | CSGSRGSEAFF | TGCAGCGGCTCGCGGGGGAGTGAAGCTTTCTTT
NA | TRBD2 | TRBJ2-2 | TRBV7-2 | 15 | CASSFSGRNTGELFF | TGTGCCAGCAGCTTTAGCGGGAGGAACACCGGGGAGCTGTTTTTT
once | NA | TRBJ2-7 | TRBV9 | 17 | CASSVDPYGGYSYEQYF | TGTGCCAGCAGCGTAGATCCCTACGGGGGTTACTCCTACGAGCAGTACTTC
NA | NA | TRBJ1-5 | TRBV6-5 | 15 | CASSYEGGVSQPQHF | TGTGCCAGCAGTTACGAGGGGGGGGTAAGTCAGCCCCAGCATTTT
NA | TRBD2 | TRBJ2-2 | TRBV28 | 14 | CASIAAGGTGELFF | TGTGCCAGCATCGCGGCGGGGGGCACCGGGGAGCTGTTTTTT
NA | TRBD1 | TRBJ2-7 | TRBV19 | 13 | CASRGQATYEQYF | TGTGCCAGTAGGGGACAGGCCACATACGAGCAGTACTTC
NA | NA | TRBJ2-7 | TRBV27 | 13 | CASSLASGYEQYF | TGTGCCAGCAGTTTAGCTAGTGGGTACGAGCAGTACTTC
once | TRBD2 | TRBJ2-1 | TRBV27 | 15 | CASSSLTGGYNEQFF | TGTGCCAGCAGTTCCCTCACGGGGGGCTACAATGAGCAGTTCTTC